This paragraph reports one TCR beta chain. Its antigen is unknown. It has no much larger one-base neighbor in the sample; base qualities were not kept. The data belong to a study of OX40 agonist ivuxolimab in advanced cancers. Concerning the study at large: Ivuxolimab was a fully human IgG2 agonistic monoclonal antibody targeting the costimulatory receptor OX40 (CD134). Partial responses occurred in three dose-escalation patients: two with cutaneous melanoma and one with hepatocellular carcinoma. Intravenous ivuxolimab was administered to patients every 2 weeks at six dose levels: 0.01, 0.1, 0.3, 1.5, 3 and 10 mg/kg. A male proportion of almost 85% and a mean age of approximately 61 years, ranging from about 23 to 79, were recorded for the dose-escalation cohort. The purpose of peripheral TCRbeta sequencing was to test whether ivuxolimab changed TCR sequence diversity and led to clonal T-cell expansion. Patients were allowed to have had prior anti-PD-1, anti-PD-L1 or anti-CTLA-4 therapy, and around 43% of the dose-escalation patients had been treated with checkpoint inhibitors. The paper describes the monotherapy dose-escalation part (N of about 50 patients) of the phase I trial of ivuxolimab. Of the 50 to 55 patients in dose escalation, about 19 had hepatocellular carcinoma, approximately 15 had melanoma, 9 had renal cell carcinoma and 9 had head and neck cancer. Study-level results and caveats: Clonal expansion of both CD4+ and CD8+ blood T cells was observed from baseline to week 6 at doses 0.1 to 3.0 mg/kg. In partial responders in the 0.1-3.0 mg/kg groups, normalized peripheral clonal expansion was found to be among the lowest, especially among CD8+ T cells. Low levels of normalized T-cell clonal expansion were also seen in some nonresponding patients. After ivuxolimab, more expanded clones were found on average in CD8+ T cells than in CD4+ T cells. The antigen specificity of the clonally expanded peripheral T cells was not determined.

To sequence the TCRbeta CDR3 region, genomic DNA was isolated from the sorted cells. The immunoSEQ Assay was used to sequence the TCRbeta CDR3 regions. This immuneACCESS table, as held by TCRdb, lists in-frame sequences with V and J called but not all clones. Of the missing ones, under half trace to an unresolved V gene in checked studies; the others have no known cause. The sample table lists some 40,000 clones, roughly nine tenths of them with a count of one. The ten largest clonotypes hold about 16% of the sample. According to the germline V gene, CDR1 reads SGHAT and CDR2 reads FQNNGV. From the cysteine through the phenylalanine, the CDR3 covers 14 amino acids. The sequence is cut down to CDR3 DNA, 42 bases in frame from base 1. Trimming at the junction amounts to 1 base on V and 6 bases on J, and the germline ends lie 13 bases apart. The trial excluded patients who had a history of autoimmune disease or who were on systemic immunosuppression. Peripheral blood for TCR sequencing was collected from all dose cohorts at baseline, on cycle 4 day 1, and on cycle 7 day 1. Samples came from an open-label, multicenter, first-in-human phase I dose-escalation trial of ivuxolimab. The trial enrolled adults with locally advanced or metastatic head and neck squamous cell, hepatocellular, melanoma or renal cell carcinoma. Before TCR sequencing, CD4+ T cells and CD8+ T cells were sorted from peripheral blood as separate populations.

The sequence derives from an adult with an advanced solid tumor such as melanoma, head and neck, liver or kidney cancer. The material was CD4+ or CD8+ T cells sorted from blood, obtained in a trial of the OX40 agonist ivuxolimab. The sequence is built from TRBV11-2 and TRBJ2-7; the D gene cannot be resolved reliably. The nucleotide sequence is TGTGCCAGCAGCTTAGGGGTGGGTGTAGGCGAGCAGTACTTC. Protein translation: CASSLGVGVGEQYF.